This passage covers 26 T cell receptor beta chains from one sample sequenced in a study of shared clonotypes between healthy human individuals. Produced via immunoSEQ multiplex PCR; TCRdb's table is partial and in-frame only. Among about 1 million clones listed, around 76% were seen once. Material for sequencing was memory CD4+ T cells sorted from blood. Specified subset: CD45RA-negative fraction. Receptors were obtained from a man younger than 35 in good health.

Remarks on this clone: Other DNA sequences in the same sample also yield this CDR3. V is TRBV4-1 and J is TRBJ2-2; perhaps TRBD2 as D (6 bases). The CDR3 has 16 amino acids. Trimming stripped 0 bases from V and 0 bases from J, with 8 bases between. Germline V gene lookup returns CDR1 MGHRA and CDR2 YSYEKL. CDR3 region: CASSQDGRPNTGELFF. The DNA for the CDR3 is TGCGCCAGCAGCCAAGATGGGAGGCCGAACACCGGGGAGCTGTTTTTT.

The rearrangement links TRBV5-1 to TRBJ2-7, with no clear D. The CDR3 length is 13 residues. V was cut by 3 bases and J by 7 bases, with 14 bases left in between. CDR1 and CDR2 from the germline V gene are SGHRS and YFSETQ. The CDR3 sequence: CASSSGFLGEQYF. For the CDR3, the DNA is TGCGCCAGCAGCTCCGGGTTCTTGGGGGAGCAGTACTTC.

CDR3 sequence: CASSLGGQVNEQYF. The CDR3 nucleotides read TGTGCCAGCAGCTTAGGCGGACAGGTCAACGAGCAGTACTTC. The chain is built from TRBV7-2 and TRBJ2-7; 7 bases match TRBD1. V trimming: 1 base; J trimming: 5 bases; junction bases outside the gene matches: 5. CDR1 and CDR2 from the germline V gene are SGHTA and FQGNSA. This CDR3 spans 14 amino acids.

V is TRBV10-3 and J is TRBJ2-7; 12 bases match TRBD2. Trimming took 3 bases from V and 4 from J; bases not matched to a gene: 7. CDR3 length equals 16 residues. The germline V gene has CDR1 ENHRY and CDR2 SYGVKD. The CDR3 region has the DNA TGTGCCATCAGTGACAAGACTAGCGGGAGTAAGTACGAGCAGTACTTC. It translates to CAISDKTSGSKYEQYF.

The chain carries TRBV6-1 and TRBJ2-3; D may match TRBD1 or TRBD2 (6 bases each). The CDR3 contains 13 residues. V lost 5 bases to trimming and J lost 6 bases, with 12 bases between them. In germline, CDR1 is MNHNS, CDR2 SASEGT. CDR3 sequence reads: CASSIQGRDTQYF. The CDR3 DNA is TGTGCCAGCAGTATCCAGGGGAGGGATACGCAGTATTTT.

The J gene is TRBJ2-7, the V gene TRBV18; TRBD1 is a possible D gene (5 bases). This CDR3 is 11 amino acids long. Germline lookup yields CDR1 KGHSH and CDR2 LQKENI. V was clipped by 4 bases and J by 6 bases, with 7 bases between them. The CDR3 spells CASSQDSEQYF. The CDR3 DNA is TGTGCCAGCTCACAAGACAGCGAGCAGTACTTC.

The V and J genes are TRBV6-5 and TRBJ1-2; 10 nucleotides match TRBD1. There are 14 residues in the CDR3. With 5 bases clipped from V and 5 bases from J, the junction kept 5 bases outside the gene matches. From germline, CDR1 is MNHEY and CDR2 SVGAGI. CDR3 nucleotides: TGTGCCAGCAGTCCTCGGACAGGGGGATATGGCTACACCTTC. Translated: CASSPRTGGYGYTF.

The chain uses TRBV30 and TRBJ2-2; no clear D. V was trimmed by 2 bases and J by 4 bases, leaving 11 bases between them. The CDR3 contains 14 residues. Germline V lookup: CDR1 GTSNPN, CDR2 SVGIG (reference sequence). CDR3 bases: TGTGCCTGGAGTCGCACCTTGGGCACCGGGGAGCTGTTTTTT. Protein product: CAWSRTLGTGELFF.

This sequence joins TRBV7-2 and TRBJ1-1, with 9 bases matching TRBD1. V shed 5 bases and J 11 bases; nucleotides not matched to a gene: 6. CDR3 length: 12 amino acids. From germline, CDR1 is SGHTA and CDR2 FQGNSA. CDR3 DNA sequence: TGTGCCAGCAGCCGTGATACAGGGGGCGCTTTCTTT. It encodes CASSRDTGGAFF.

This clone showed up just a few times. The V call is TRBV11-3, the J call TRBJ2-2, with 7 positions matching TRBD1. The CDR3 length is 15 residues. The trim removed 1 base at V and 7 bases at J, leaving 6 bases unmatched. Looked up from germline, CDR1 is SGHNT and CDR2 is YENEEA. CDR3 nucleotide sequence: TGTGCCAGCAGCTTAGTTTCAGGGGGACACGGGGAGCTGTTTTTT. Protein sequence: CASSLVSGGHGELFF.

The CDR3 DNA reads as TGTGCCAGCAGCCCCCCCGGGGCAAGCAATTCACCCCTCCACTTT. Protein product: CASSPPGASNSPLHF. The genes are TRBV21-1 and TRBJ1-6. TRBV21-1 is listed as a pseudogene. This CDR3 has 15 amino acids.

This chain connects TRBV7-9 to TRBJ2-6; D is unclear. Germline CDR1 and CDR2: SEHNR and FQNEAQ (reference sequence). V was trimmed by 5 bases and J by 1 base, leaving 12 bases between them. This CDR3 spans 16 amino acids. The CDR3 loop is CASSTTPPSGANVLTF. The CDR3 bases are TGTGCCAGCAGCACAACCCCCCCTTCTGGGGCCAACGTCCTGACTTTC.

The rearrangement uses TRBV10-1 and TRBJ2-3; 12 bases are a match to TRBD2. J gave up 2 bases and V 0 bases, and 3 bases lay outside the gene matches. The CDR3 length is 17 residues. Germline values: CDR1 WNHNN, CDR2 SYGVQD (reference sequence). The CDR3 DNA sequence: TGCGCCAGCAGTGAGTCGACTAGCGGGGGTTCCACAGATACGCAGTATTTT. Protein: CASSESTSGGSTDTQYF.

The J gene is TRBJ1-5, the V gene TRBV6-5, with D possibly TRBD1 on 6 matching bases. Germline V CDR1 and CDR2: MNHEY, SVGAGI. CDR3 length: 14 amino acids. V dropped 5 bases and J dropped 6 bases, with 14 bases sitting between them. DNA of the CDR3: TGTGCCAGCAGTCCCGGGACAAAAGTTCAGCCCCAGCATTTT. Amino acid sequence: CASSPGTKVQPQHF.

The chain links TRBV9 to TRBJ2-5; 12 nucleotides agree with TRBD2. The J segment lost 0 bases and the V segment lost 4 bases, leaving 7 bases of the junction unmatched. Germline lookup yields CDR1 SGDLS and CDR2 YYNGEE. The CDR3 spans 17 residues. Written as DNA, the CDR3 is TGTGCCAGCAGCCCTGGACTAGCGGGGATGTACCAAGAGACCCAGTACTTC. Translated: CASSPGLAGMYQETQYF.

The count of this clone is one. The chain is built from TRBV6-1 and TRBJ2-7, with 9 bases matching TRBD1. Germline CDR1 and CDR2: MNHNS and SASEGT. The trim removed 6 bases at V and 4 bases at J, leaving 4 bases unmatched. The CDR3 length is 13 residues. The CDR3 region is CASRGDREYEQYF. The CDR3, as DNA: TGTGCCAGCAGGGGGGACAGGGAATACGAGCAGTACTTC.

The chain is built from TRBV9 and TRBJ2-1; D is perhaps TRBD1 (6 bases). CDR3 size: 19 residues. Trimming cost V 0 bases and J 1 base, with 20 bases left between them. Germline V gene lookup returns CDR1 SGDLS and CDR2 YYNGEE. The CDR3 nucleotides are TGTGCCAGCAGCGTAGGGTTAACAGGGTGGGGTAATTCCTACAATGAGCAGTTCTTC. Amino acids: CASSVGLTGWGNSYNEQFF.

The V and J genes are TRBV10-2 and TRBJ1-4, with 7 bases matching TRBD1. V trimming: 10 bases; J trimming: 3 bases; junction bases outside the gene matches: 11. The CDR3 consists of 15 residues. Germline V gene data show CDR1 as WSHSY and CDR2 as SAAADI. CDR3 loop: CATTKGQFPNEKLFF. The DNA for the CDR3 is TGCGCCACTACAAAGGGACAGTTCCCTAATGAAAAACTGTTTTTT.

This clone has only one observation. Other DNA sequences in the same sample also yield this CDR3. The CDR3 reads CASSPQTNSYNSPLHF. The DNA for the CDR3 is TGTGCCAGCAGCCCCCAGACAAACTCCTATAATTCACCCCTCCACTTT. V and J are TRBV9 and TRBJ1-6; D is unclear. Trimming pared 4 bases from V and 0 bases from J, leaving 11 bases between. CDR1 and CDR2 from the germline V gene are SGDLS and YYNGEE. This CDR3 contains 16 residues.

As concerns this clone: Other DNA sequences in the sample encode the same CDR3. The V call is TRBV28, the J call TRBJ2-2; 8 nucleotides line up with TRBD1. The V segment lost 6 bases and the J segment 4 bases; nucleotides outside the gene matches: 4. Germline assignment: CDR1 MDHEN and CDR2 SYDVKM. The CDR3 totals 14 residues. The chain's CDR3 is CASSPGQGTGELFF. CDR3 in DNA: TGTGCCAGCAGCCCCGGACAGGGCACCGGGGAGCTGTTTTTT.

The V call is TRBV15, the J call TRBJ1-1, with 9 bases identical to TRBD1. V dropped 7 bases and J dropped 4; count of bases not matched to a gene: 4. Germline CDR1 is LNHNV and CDR2 is YYDKDF (reference sequence). The CDR3 has 13 amino acids. CDR3 in amino acids: CATNRGLGTEAFF. The CDR3, as DNA: TGTGCCACCAACAGGGGGCTTGGCACTGAAGCTTTCTTT.

The chain recombines TRBV5-1 with TRBJ2-5; tentative D call: TRBD1 (6 bases). The CDR3 extends over 14 amino acids. With 4 bases removed from V and 4 bases from J, the gap between germline ends came to 14 bases. In germline, CDR1 is SGHRS, CDR2 YFSETQ. For the CDR3, the DNA is TGCGCCAGCAGCACCGGACAGATGAGAGAGACCCAGTACTTC. Protein sequence: CASSTGQMRETQYF.

The chain couples TRBV5-1 to TRBJ2-2, with 11 nucleotides matching TRBD2. J lost 7 bases, V lost 0 bases, and 11 bases had no gene match. This CDR3 region has 18 residues. The germline V gene encodes CDR1 SGHRS and CDR2 YFSETQ. The CDR3 is CASSLGSSGRIRVGELFF. The CDR3 region has the DNA TGCGCCAGCAGCTTGGGGTCTAGCGGGAGGATAAGAGTCGGGGAGCTGTTTTTT.

The chain combines TRBV5-1 with TRBJ2-2; tentatively, D is TRBD1 or TRBD2 (5 bases each). There are 14 residues in the CDR3. Germline CDR1 SGHRS, CDR2 YFSETQ. V was pared by 3 bases and J by 2 bases, with 8 bases between. The chain's CDR3 is CASSSRGNTGELFF. As DNA, the CDR3 is TGCGCCAGCAGCTCTCGGGGCAACACCGGGGAGCTGTTTTTT.

J is TRBJ1-6 and V is TRBV9; 8 bases agree with TRBD1. Germline V CDR1 and CDR2: SGDLS, YYNGEE. The junction had 22 bases not matched to a gene; V was cut back by 2 bases and J by 9 bases. CDR3 size: 20 residues. CDR3: CASSVGLGGQARKGSSPLHF. The CDR3 bases are TGTGCCAGCAGCGTTGGTTTAGGGGGACAGGCTCGAAAGGGGTCTTCACCCCTCCACTTT.

This chain connects TRBV18 to TRBJ2-3, with no clear D. In germline, CDR1 is KGHSH, CDR2 LQKENI. Trimming removed 2 bases from V and 4 bases from J, with 19 bases in between. This CDR3 is built from 17 residues. Written as DNA, the CDR3 is TGTGCCAGCTCACCAATTGTCAGACCCGAAGGAGCAGATACGCAGTATTTT. Protein: CASSPIVRPEGADTQYF. Filled out from reference TRBV18 and TRBJ2-3, the complete variable domain reads NAGVMQNPRHLVRRRGQEARLRCSPMKGHSHVYWYRQLPEEGLKFMVYLQKENIIDESGMPKERFSAEFPKEGPSILRIQQVVRGDSAAYFCASSPIVRPEGADTQYFGPGTRLTVL.